What follows is one T cell receptor beta chain and its context. Antigen unknown. The sample belongs to a study of T cells after yellow fever vaccination. Study conclusions and caveats: In post-booster samples, most primary-vaccination clones reappeared (about 95% CD4, 88% CD8). Peaking on day 5 versus 15, the secondary response was faster but weaker.

There are 14 residues in the CDR3. Germline V gene sequence: CDR1 LNHNV, CDR2 YYDKDF (reference sequence). Trimming took off 1 base at V and 4 bases at J, with 8 bases between the two ends. Each CDR3 protein gets one entry after TCRdb re-called the 5' RACE reads with MiXCR. The profile covers about 74,000 distinct CDR3 sequences, with approximately 7.7% appearing a single time and around a third taken by the ten largest. The chain recombines TRBV15 with TRBJ1-5; D is perhaps TRBD1 (5 bases). This TCR was sampled from a man aged 18 to 30 who received the YFV17D yellow fever vaccine. This material consisted of CD8+ T cells sorted from PBMCs, taken 5 to 6 days after the first yellow fever vaccination. CDR3 amino acids: CATSRVRTNQPQHF. The CDR3 DNA reads TGTGCCACCAGCAGAGTACGGACAAATCAGCCCCAGCATTTT.